A selection of T cell receptor beta chains follows, all from one sample in a study of T-cell memory formation after mild COVID-19. One entry per CDR3 protein results from TCRdb running MiXCR on the 5' RACE reads. The sample carries some 100,000 distinct CDR3 sequences, around 10% recorded once. Material for sequencing was PBMCs or a T cell subset sorted from them (not recorded which). These receptors were taken from a man between 18 and 35 years old who had mild COVID-19 (a few samples of this study predate the infection). Cell type and time point are not known. CDR3s include the opening cysteine and the closing phenylalanine or tryptophan. Each record gives: D gene, V gene, J gene, clone size, CDR3 DNA, CDR3 protein. The D gene is left open where the match is weak. Clone size is shown for a subset of rows, as once, few, many or a class of expanded clone.

d_gene: -
v_gene: TRBV30
j_gene: TRBJ2-7
abundance: many
CDR3nt: TGTGCCACGGTATACGAGCAGTACTTC
CDR3aa: CATVYEQYF

d_gene: -
v_gene: TRBV11-1
j_gene: TRBJ2-7
abundance: few
CDR3nt: TGTGCCAGCAGGGAAGAAGGAGGCTACGAGCAGTACTTC
CDR3aa: CASREEGGYEQYF

d_gene: -
v_gene: TRBV7-6
j_gene: TRBJ2-3
abundance: -
CDR3nt: TGTGCCAGCGGTAACCTCACTTGGGATACGCAGTATTTT
CDR3aa: CASGNLTWDTQYF

d_gene: -
v_gene: TRBV6-2/TRBV6-3
j_gene: TRBJ2-7
abundance: -
CDR3nt: TGTGCCAGCAGCTCTTCCCCTTACCGGGACACCTACGAGCAGTACTTC
CDR3aa: CASSSSPYRDTYEQYF

d_gene: -
v_gene: TRBV7-7
j_gene: TRBJ2-3
abundance: many
CDR3nt: TGTGCCAGCAGCCAGGACAGTATCACAGATACGCAGTATTTT
CDR3aa: CASSQDSITDTQYF

d_gene: -
v_gene: TRBV24-1
j_gene: TRBJ1-2
abundance: few
CDR3nt: TGTGCCACCAGTGATTTGCGGTCGAACTATGGCTACACCTTC
CDR3aa: CATSDLRSNYGYTF

d_gene: -
v_gene: TRBV6-5
j_gene: TRBJ1-2
abundance: few
CDR3nt: TGTGCCAGCAGTTACGGGTCAGATCAGGGCTACACCTTC
CDR3aa: CASSYGSDQGYTF

d_gene: -
v_gene: TRBV6-5
j_gene: TRBJ1-6
abundance: few
CDR3nt: TGTGCCAGTTGCCCGCATCGGGACGGACGAACCTATAATTCACCCCTCCACTTT
CDR3aa: CASCPHRDGRTYNSPLHF

d_gene: -
v_gene: TRBV29-1
j_gene: TRBJ1-2
abundance: -
CDR3nt: TGCAGCGTTGATGGGCCCTATGGCTACACCTTC
CDR3aa: CSVDGPYGYTF

d_gene: -
v_gene: TRBV25-1
j_gene: TRBJ1-3
abundance: -
CDR3nt: TGTGCCAGCGACTCTGGAAACACCATATATTTT
CDR3aa: CASDSGNTIYF

d_gene: -
v_gene: TRBV6-2/TRBV6-3
j_gene: TRBJ2-1
abundance: few
CDR3nt: TGTGCCAGCAGCCCTCCGAGTTTAAATGAGCAGTTCTTC
CDR3aa: CASSPPSLNEQFF

d_gene: TRBD1
v_gene: TRBV29-1
j_gene: TRBJ1-6
abundance: -
CDR3nt: TGCAGCGTCCGGACAGGGGTCAATTCACCCCTCCACTTT
CDR3aa: CSVRTGVNSPLHF

d_gene: -
v_gene: TRBV12-3/TRBV12-4
j_gene: TRBJ2-7
abundance: -
CDR3nt: TGTGCCAGCAGTAATCTAGGGGGGCGGCCGTACGAGCAGTACTTC
CDR3aa: CASSNLGGRPYEQYF

d_gene: TRBD1
v_gene: TRBV6-5
j_gene: TRBJ2-7
abundance: -
CDR3nt: TGTGCCAGCAGTTACTCCCGGACAGGAGTCGGGGAGCAGTACTTC
CDR3aa: CASSYSRTGVGEQYF

d_gene: -
v_gene: TRBV6-2/TRBV6-3
j_gene: TRBJ2-7
abundance: -
CDR3nt: TGTGCCAGCAGTCATAGCTCCTACGAGCAGTACTTC
CDR3aa: CASSHSSYEQYF

d_gene: -
v_gene: TRBV4-3
j_gene: TRBJ2-3
abundance: once
CDR3nt: TGCGCCAGCAGCGACCGGGGACACACAGATACGCAGTATTTT
CDR3aa: CASSDRGHTDTQYF

d_gene: -
v_gene: TRBV7-2
j_gene: TRBJ1-2
abundance: few
CDR3nt: TGTGCCAGCAGCGAAGAAAACTATGGCTACACCTTC
CDR3aa: CASSEENYGYTF

d_gene: -
v_gene: TRBV4-1
j_gene: TRBJ2-7
abundance: few
CDR3nt: TGCGCCAGCAGCCGGGGGGGCACTTACGAGCAGTACTTC
CDR3aa: CASSRGGTYEQYF

d_gene: TRBD1
v_gene: TRBV10-3
j_gene: TRBJ1-1
abundance: few
CDR3nt: TGTGCCATCAGCGGACAGGGGATGAACACTGAAGCTTTCTTT
CDR3aa: CAISGQGMNTEAFF

d_gene: -
v_gene: TRBV12-3/TRBV12-4
j_gene: TRBJ1-2
abundance: few
CDR3nt: TGTGCCAGCAGTGGATATATTGGCTCTCTCCGGGGCTATGGCTACACCTTC
CDR3aa: CASSGYIGSLRGYGYTF

d_gene: TRBD1
v_gene: TRBV7-9
j_gene: TRBJ2-4
abundance: -
CDR3nt: TGTGCCAGCAGCCGGGGACAGTCTCTATTTCGGCACTTC
CDR3aa: CASSRGQSLFRHF

d_gene: -
v_gene: TRBV28
j_gene: TRBJ1-1
abundance: few
CDR3nt: TGTGCCAGCAGTTTGCAGGGGAGAGTAGCGAACACTGAAGCTTTCTTT
CDR3aa: CASSLQGRVANTEAFF

d_gene: TRBD2
v_gene: TRBV6-2/TRBV6-3
j_gene: TRBJ2-1
abundance: many
CDR3nt: TGTGCCAGCACCCCGGGGACTAGCATGCAGTTCTTC
CDR3aa: CASTPGTSMQFF

d_gene: -
v_gene: TRBV7-8
j_gene: TRBJ2-5
abundance: -
CDR3nt: TGTGCCAGCAGCCCGCTGCGAGAGGGAGAGACCCAGTACTTC
CDR3aa: CASSPLREGETQYF

d_gene: -
v_gene: TRBV6-2/TRBV6-3
j_gene: TRBJ2-2
abundance: few
CDR3nt: TGTGCCAGCAGTTGGGAGGTCAACACCGGGGAGCTGTTTTTT
CDR3aa: CASSWEVNTGELFF

d_gene: -
v_gene: TRBV7-6
j_gene: TRBJ2-4
abundance: few
CDR3nt: TGTGCCAGCAGCCCCGGGGAGCGCAACATTCAGTACTTC
CDR3aa: CASSPGERNIQYF

d_gene: -
v_gene: TRBV29-1
j_gene: TRBJ2-2
abundance: -
CDR3nt: TGCAGCGTTGATGTGGCAGACTCATCCACCGGGGAGCTGTTTTTT
CDR3aa: CSVDVADSSTGELFF

d_gene: -
v_gene: TRBV6-5
j_gene: TRBJ1-6
abundance: few
CDR3nt: TGTGCCAGCAGTTACGGAACCAATTCACCCCTCCACTTT
CDR3aa: CASSYGTNSPLHF

d_gene: -
v_gene: TRBV12-3/TRBV12-4
j_gene: TRBJ1-5
abundance: -
CDR3nt: TGTGCCAGCAGTCCGCGGGGGGCGCTCGGGAGGGAGCCCCAGCATTTT
CDR3aa: CASSPRGALGREPQHF

d_gene: -
v_gene: TRBV12-3/TRBV12-4
j_gene: TRBJ1-2
abundance: -
CDR3nt: TGTGCCAGCAGTTTTGAGACGCCAGGCTACACCTTC
CDR3aa: CASSFETPGYTF

d_gene: TRBD2
v_gene: TRBV13
j_gene: TRBJ2-7
abundance: -
CDR3nt: TGTGCCAGCAGGATTACTAGCGCGCCCGGCTACGAGCAGTACTTC
CDR3aa: CASRITSAPGYEQYF

d_gene: -
v_gene: TRBV5-1
j_gene: TRBJ2-1
abundance: -
CDR3nt: TGCGCCAGCAGCTCTTGGACGGGGAGCTCCTACAATGAGCAGTTCTTC
CDR3aa: CASSSWTGSSYNEQFF

d_gene: TRBD1
v_gene: TRBV7-9
j_gene: TRBJ2-4
abundance: -
CDR3nt: TGTGCCAGCAGCGCGGCAGGGGGCTCAGCCAAAAACATTCAGTACTTC
CDR3aa: CASSAAGGSAKNIQYF

d_gene: TRBD2
v_gene: TRBV24-1
j_gene: TRBJ2-3
abundance: many
CDR3nt: TGTGCCACCAGTGAGAGGACTAGCGGGCTATCTACGCAGTATTTT
CDR3aa: CATSERTSGLSTQYF

d_gene: -
v_gene: TRBV6-2/TRBV6-3
j_gene: TRBJ1-1
abundance: -
CDR3nt: TGTGCCAGCAGTTACCTAACCGGGACGGGGGGAACTGAAGCTTTCTTT
CDR3aa: CASSYLTGTGGTEAFF

d_gene: TRBD1
v_gene: TRBV5-4
j_gene: TRBJ1-2
abundance: -
CDR3nt: TGTGCCAGCAGCCTCGGACAGGGAGAATATGGCTACACCTTC
CDR3aa: CASSLGQGEYGYTF

d_gene: TRBD2
v_gene: TRBV5-1
j_gene: TRBJ2-5
abundance: few
CDR3nt: TGCGCCAGCAGCTTGGAAGCGGGGGTCCTCCAAGAGACCCAGTACTTC
CDR3aa: CASSLEAGVLQETQYF

d_gene: -
v_gene: TRBV7-9
j_gene: TRBJ2-1
abundance: -
CDR3nt: TGTGCCAGCAGCTTCCATAGGGGGTTCTACAATGAGCAGTTCTTC
CDR3aa: CASSFHRGFYNEQFF

d_gene: -
v_gene: TRBV4-3
j_gene: TRBJ2-1
abundance: few
CDR3nt: TGCGCCAGCAGCCAAGATGCATTCAGGGTTCGTGAGCAGTTCTTC
CDR3aa: CASSQDAFRVREQFF

d_gene: -
v_gene: TRBV5-1
j_gene: TRBJ2-3
abundance: many
CDR3nt: TGCGCCAGCAGCTTGGGAGATACGCAGTATTTT
CDR3aa: CASSLGDTQYF

d_gene: -
v_gene: TRBV5-4
j_gene: TRBJ2-5
abundance: few
CDR3nt: TGTGCCAGCAGCCCTGGGGTGGTAAACCAAGAGACCCAGTACTTC
CDR3aa: CASSPGVVNQETQYF

d_gene: TRBD1
v_gene: TRBV4-1
j_gene: TRBJ2-7
abundance: few
CDR3nt: TGCGCCAGCAGCCAAGAGGGGACAGACTACTACGAGCAGTACTTC
CDR3aa: CASSQEGTDYYEQYF

d_gene: -
v_gene: TRBV28
j_gene: TRBJ1-4
abundance: few
CDR3nt: TGTGCCAGCAGTTTTGAGGGGCTGAAACTGTTTTTT
CDR3aa: CASSFEGLKLFF

d_gene: -
v_gene: TRBV6-5
j_gene: TRBJ1-1
abundance: -
CDR3nt: TGTGCCAGCAGTTACTCGGGCGGCCTGAACACTGAAGCTTTCTTT
CDR3aa: CASSYSGGLNTEAFF

d_gene: -
v_gene: TRBV7-6
j_gene: TRBJ2-1
abundance: -
CDR3nt: TGTGCCAGCAGCTTAGAGGAGGGACAGCTATACAATGAGCAGTTCTTC
CDR3aa: CASSLEEGQLYNEQFF

d_gene: -
v_gene: TRBV15
j_gene: TRBJ2-2
abundance: -
CDR3nt: TGTGCCACCAGAGGACGGACGAACACCGGGGAGCTGTTTTTT
CDR3aa: CATRGRTNTGELFF

d_gene: -
v_gene: TRBV11-2
j_gene: TRBJ1-1
abundance: few
CDR3nt: TGTGCCAGCAGCCTTCTAATTGAAGCTTTCTTT
CDR3aa: CASSLLIEAFF

d_gene: TRBD1
v_gene: TRBV27
j_gene: TRBJ2-7
abundance: many
CDR3nt: TGTGCCAGCAGTTCTTACAACTCGGACAGGGGGAGAGACGAGCAGTACTTC
CDR3aa: CASSSYNSDRGRDEQYF

d_gene: -
v_gene: TRBV7-6
j_gene: TRBJ1-2
abundance: -
CDR3nt: TGTGCCAGCAGTCCACAGGGCACATCCGATCTTGGCTACACCTTC
CDR3aa: CASSPQGTSDLGYTF

d_gene: -
v_gene: TRBV7-2
j_gene: TRBJ2-1
abundance: few
CDR3nt: TGTGCCAGCAGCTATCCGGGAAAGGCCGCCTACAATGAGCAGTTCTTC
CDR3aa: CASSYPGKAAYNEQFF

d_gene: TRBD1
v_gene: TRBV7-6
j_gene: TRBJ2-5
abundance: once
CDR3nt: TGTGCCAGCAGCTTTGACAGGGATGGGGAGACCCAGTACTTC
CDR3aa: CASSFDRDGETQYF

d_gene: TRBD2
v_gene: TRBV27
j_gene: TRBJ2-1
abundance: -
CDR3nt: TGTGCCAGCAGACGCACTAGCGGGGGTTACAATGAGCAGTTCTTC
CDR3aa: CASRRTSGGYNEQFF

d_gene: -
v_gene: TRBV7-9
j_gene: TRBJ2-5
abundance: few
CDR3nt: TGTGCCAGCAGCTTAATCCTCTCCGGTTTCAGGGAAGAGGAGACCCAGTACTTC
CDR3aa: CASSLILSGFREEETQYF

d_gene: -
v_gene: TRBV4-3
j_gene: TRBJ1-1
abundance: -
CDR3nt: TGCGCCAGCAGCCAAGACCCGGGGTTGAACACTGAAGCTTTCTTT
CDR3aa: CASSQDPGLNTEAFF

d_gene: -
v_gene: TRBV3-1
j_gene: TRBJ2-1
abundance: few
CDR3nt: TGTGCCAGCAGCCCCGACTTGGGGGGAAACAATGAGCAGTTCTTC
CDR3aa: CASSPDLGGNNEQFF

d_gene: -
v_gene: TRBV4-3
j_gene: TRBJ2-3
abundance: medium-sized
CDR3nt: TGCGCCAGCAGCCAAGTGGGGGGCCCTGCAGATACGCAGTATTTT
CDR3aa: CASSQVGGPADTQYF

d_gene: TRBD2
v_gene: TRBV5-1
j_gene: TRBJ2-3
abundance: -
CDR3nt: TGCGCCAGCTACATCGGGACTAGCGGCACAGATACGCAGTATTTT
CDR3aa: CASYIGTSGTDTQYF

d_gene: TRBD1
v_gene: TRBV2
j_gene: TRBJ2-7
abundance: -
CDR3nt: TGTGCCAGCGGACAGGGGGCCTCCTACGAGCAGTACTTC
CDR3aa: CASGQGASYEQYF

d_gene: TRBD1
v_gene: TRBV7-9
j_gene: TRBJ1-1
abundance: -
CDR3nt: TGTGCCAGCAGCTATCACCCCCGGACAGGGAACACTGAAGCTTTCTTT
CDR3aa: CASSYHPRTGNTEAFF